One sample yielded the 25 T cell receptor beta chains listed below, sequenced in a study of shared T cell receptors in the human thymus. Clones were read by immunoSEQ multiplex PCR, and TCRdb kept only the in-frame ones, dropping some. The data contain about 660,000 clones, approximately 90% of them singletons. The same specimen was also included in a second study, on human thymus T cells.

The sequencing input was thymocytes. Every receptor here comes from a boy younger than two with a congenital heart defect.

V gene TRBV11-3 combines with J gene TRBJ2-7; tentative D call: TRBD1 (5 bases). The CDR3 covers 13 residues. Trimming pared 5 bases from V and 5 bases from J, leaving 13 bases between. CDR1 and CDR2 from the germline V gene are SGHNT and YENEEA. The DNA for the CDR3 is TGTGCCAGCAGCCCCAATTGGGGCCACGAGCAGTACTTC. Amino acid sequence: CASSPNWGHEQYF.

This clone showed up just once. This sequence joins TRBV27 and TRBJ2-3; D is perhaps TRBD2 (5 bases). The CDR3 length is 15 residues. Trimming removed 2 bases from V and 3 bases from J, with 12 bases in between. The V gene's germline CDR1 is MNHEY and CDR2 SMNVEV (reference sequence). DNA for the CDR3: TGTGCCAGCAGTTTAAGTGGGAGTAGGACAGATACGCAGTATTTT. This codes for CASSLSGSRTDTQYF.

This clone was observed a single time. The CDR3 reads CAWSEPRTGGDTQYF. DNA of the CDR3: TGTGCCTGGAGTGAACCACGGACAGGCGGAGATACGCAGTATTTT. The V gene is TRBV30, the J gene TRBJ2-3; 7 positions match TRBD1. From germline, CDR1 is GTSNPN and CDR2 SVGIG (reference sequence). This CDR3 region has 15 residues. V dropped 1 base and J dropped 5; count of bases not matched to a gene: 9.

The chain recombines TRBV5-4 with TRBJ2-5; 7 bases match TRBD2. The CDR3 covers 16 residues. The V segment lost 2 bases and the J segment 4 bases; nucleotides outside the gene matches: 11. Germline-derived CDR1 and CDR2 are SGHNT and YYREEE (reference sequence). The CDR3 loop is CASSFGLREGRETQYF. The CDR3 nucleotides read TGTGCCAGCAGCTTTGGGTTGAGGGAGGGACGAGAGACCCAGTACTTC. Using reference TRBV5-4 and TRBJ2-5 for the parts outside the CDR3, the full variable domain is ETGVTQSPTHLIKTRGQQVTLRCSSQSGHNTVSWYQQALGQGPQFIFQYYREEENGRGNFPPRFSGLQFPNYSSELNVNALELDDSALYLCASSFGLREGRETQYFGPGTRLLVL.

V and J are TRBV4-2 and TRBJ2-1; 10 bases align to TRBD2. The CDR3 sequence is 18 residues long. CDR1 is LGHNA, CDR2 YNFKEQ, per germline. V lost 1 base, J lost 2 bases, and 8 bases stayed unmatched. The CDR3 reads CASSQGAGTSGTYNEQFF. DNA of the CDR3: TGTGCCAGCAGCCAAGGTGCAGGAACTAGCGGGACCTACAATGAGCAGTTCTTC.

The V call is TRBV11-1, the J call TRBJ2-7, with 9 bases aligning to TRBD1. Germline trimming cut 6 bases from V and 7 bases from J; bases unmatched to any gene: 16. The germline V gene has CDR1 SGHAT and CDR2 FQDESV (reference sequence). The CDR3 is 16 amino acids. CDR3 residues: CASSWAPGQGTREQYF. The CDR3 coding sequence is TGTGCCAGCAGTTGGGCCCCCGGACAGGGGACCAGGGAGCAGTACTTC.

The chain uses TRBV15 and TRBJ1-5, with 7 nucleotides matching TRBD1. V was pared by 2 bases and J by 4 bases, with 20 bases of the junction left unmatched. CDR3 length: 20 residues. The germline V gene encodes CDR1 LNHNV and CDR2 YYDKDF (reference sequence). CDR3 in DNA: TGTGCCACCAGCAGACTACAACCCGGGGGGGGCAGGGGGGTGAATCAGCCCCAGCATTTT. Its translation is CATSRLQPGGGRGVNQPQHF.

The CDR3 loop is CASSPEGGATGELFF. CDR3 coding DNA: TGTGCCAGCAGCCCCGAAGGCGGAGCGACCGGGGAGCTGTTTTTT. The chain joins TRBV11-3 to TRBJ2-2; no firm D call. The CDR3 covers 15 residues. CDR1 is SGHNT and CDR2 is YENEEA in the germline V gene. Trimming pared 5 bases from V and 5 bases from J, leaving 15 bases between.

The rearrangement joins TRBV7-6 to TRBJ2-5, with 7 bases lining up with TRBD1. Per the germline V gene, CDR1 is SGHVS and CDR2 is FNYEAQ. V lost 5 bases, J lost 5 bases, and 11 bases stayed unmatched. The CDR3 has 15 residues. CDR3 DNA sequence: TGTGCCAGCAGCCCCCGTAGGGGGCCTATCGAGACCCAGTACTTC. Translated, it gives CASSPRRGPIETQYF.

Here the CDR3 reads CASSFRVLAGVSEQFF. The CDR3 coding sequence is TGTGCCAGCAGCTTTAGGGTACTAGCGGGAGTAAGTGAGCAGTTCTTC. The J gene is TRBJ2-1, the V gene TRBV11-2; 11 nucleotides agree with TRBD2. The V and J ends lost 3 bases and 9 bases, in that order; junction bases with no gene match: 10. Germline values: CDR1 SGHAT, CDR2 FQNNGV. This CDR3 is built from 16 residues.

The chain carries TRBV28 and TRBJ2-7; TRBD1 agrees at 11 bases. Trimming took 6 bases from V and 1 from J; bases not matched to a gene: 17. Germline lookup yields CDR1 MDHEN and CDR2 SYDVKM. This CDR3 comprises 19 residues. The CDR3, as DNA: TGTGCCAGCAGCCTTTGGAATGGACAGGGGGCTCGGAGGTCCTACGAGCAGTACTTC. Protein product: CASSLWNGQGARRSYEQYF.

V is TRBV18 and J is TRBJ2-3; TRBD2 is a possible D gene (6 bases). This CDR3 is built from 16 residues. Trimming left V 3 bases short and J 0 bases short, with 13 bases between. Germline CDR1 reads KGHSH; CDR2 reads LQKENI. The CDR3 region has the DNA TGTGCCAGCTCACCTAATAGCGGAGTAAGCACAGATACGCAGTATTTT. Translating gives CASSPNSGVSTDTQYF.

The V gene is TRBV5-6, the J gene TRBJ1-4; D remains ambiguous. The CDR3 extends over 14 amino acids. The V gene lost 4 bases and the J gene lost 1 base, with 8 bases spanning the gap. Germline V CDR1 and CDR2: SGHDT, YYEEEE. Written as DNA, the CDR3 is TGTGCCAGCAGCCAGACTGGAACTAATGAAAAACTGTTTTTT. Protein product: CASSQTGTNEKLFF.

This chain links TRBV9 with TRBJ2-1; TRBD2 is a possible D gene (6 bases). CDR3 size: 15 residues. Germline-derived CDR1 and CDR2 are SGDLS and YYNGEE. The V end lost 1 base, the J end lost 4 bases, and 12 bases lay between the germline ends. The CDR3 spells CASSVRERPYNEQFF. For the CDR3, the DNA is TGTGCCAGCAGCGTACGGGAGCGGCCATACAATGAGCAGTTCTTC.

This clone appeared once. The V gene is TRBV5-1, the J gene TRBJ2-1; possible D gene TRBD1, 6 bases. The V and J ends lost 0 bases and 8 bases respectively, with 12 bases between them. The germline gives CDR1 SGHRS, CDR2 YFSETQ. This CDR3 is 14 amino acids long. The CDR3 sequence is CASSLAGQTDEQFF. In DNA, the CDR3 is TGCGCCAGCAGCTTGGCCGGACAGACGGATGAGCAGTTCTTC.

This chain connects TRBV27 to TRBJ2-7; D remains ambiguous. V was trimmed by 3 bases and J by 6 bases, leaving 21 bases between them. Germline V gives CDR1 MNHEY, CDR2 SMNVEV (reference sequence). The CDR3 sequence is 16 residues long. CDR3 in amino acids: CASSFVPPVPPGEQYF. CDR3 nucleotide sequence: TGTGCCAGCAGTTTCGTCCCCCCGGTCCCTCCGGGCGAGCAGTACTTC.

Remarks on this clone: This sample also contains other DNA sequences that code for the same CDR3. This sequence joins TRBV18 and TRBJ1-2; 8 positions match TRBD1. After removal of 3 bases from V and 4 bases from J, the junction contained 1 base not matched to a gene. Per germline, CDR1 KGHSH and CDR2 LQKENI. CDR3 size: 13 residues. This chain's CDR3 is CASSPDRGYGYTF. The CDR3 region has the DNA TGTGCCAGCTCACCCGACAGGGGCTATGGCTACACCTTC.

This sequence joins TRBV28 and TRBJ2-5; 14 bases match TRBD2. Germline CDR1 reads MDHEN; CDR2 reads SYDVKM. Trimming cost V 4 bases and J 7 bases; bases outside gene matches: 8. The CDR3 runs to 16 residues. CDR3 sequence reads: CASSSMTSGRARTQYF. DNA of the CDR3: TGTGCCAGCAGTTCGATGACTAGCGGGAGGGCCCGGACCCAGTACTTC.

The V call is TRBV27, the J call TRBJ2-7, with D possibly TRBD1 on 6 matching bases. Trimming took 8 bases from V and 1 from J, leaving 18 bases between them. CDR1 and CDR2 from the germline V gene are MNHEY and SMNVEV (reference sequence). This CDR3 has 15 residues. The CDR3 DNA follows: TGTGCCAGCGCCAACCCCCGGGACACTTCCTACGAGCAGTACTTC. This codes for CASANPRDTSYEQYF.

This sequence joins TRBV7-4 and TRBJ2-7, with D possibly matching TRBD1 (6 bases). Germline assignment: CDR1 SGHVT and CDR2 SQSDAQ. Trimming took 4 bases from V and 6 from J, leaving 13 bases between them. The CDR3 sequence is 13 residues long. The CDR3 sequence: CASSSGTTSEQYF. CDR3 nucleotides: TGTGCCAGCAGCTCCGGGACAACCTCCGAGCAGTACTTC.

The V gene is TRBV5-4, the J gene TRBJ1-5; possibly TRBD1 for D (6 bases). V lost 3 bases, J lost 4 bases, and 17 bases lay in between. The CDR3 consists of 16 residues. Germline CDR1 is SGHNT and CDR2 is YYREEE (reference sequence). CDR3 sequence: CASSCRDPQGNQPQHF. CDR3 coding DNA: TGTGCCAGCAGCTGCCGAGACCCTCAGGGGAATCAGCCCCAGCATTTT. The entire variable domain, with the rest obtained from reference TRBV5-4 and TRBJ1-5, is as follows: ETGVTQSPTHLIKTRGQQVTLRCSSQSGHNTVSWYQQALGQGPQFIFQYYREEENGRGNFPPRFSGLQFPNYSSELNVNALELDDSALYLCASSCRDPQGNQPQHFGDGTRLSIL.

This clone has only a few counts. This sequence joins TRBV27 and TRBJ2-3, with TRBD2 identical over 10 bases. Losses at the gene ends were 4 bases for V and 3 bases for J; bases not matched to a gene: 4. This CDR3 is built from 15 residues. Per germline, CDR1 MNHEY and CDR2 SMNVEV (reference sequence). CDR3 protein: CASSSGLARTDTQYF. The CDR3 coding sequence is TGTGCCAGCAGTTCGGGACTAGCGCGGACAGATACGCAGTATTTT.

The genes are TRBV10-3 and TRBJ2-3; D remains unclear. The CDR3 has 12 amino acids. Germline V lookup: CDR1 ENHRY, CDR2 SYGVKD. Trimming took 8 bases from V and 5 from J, leaving 11 bases between them. The CDR3 region is CAILVYEDTQYF. In nucleotides, the CDR3 is TGTGCCATCTTGGTCTACGAAGATACGCAGTATTTT.

The rearrangement links TRBV20-1 to TRBJ2-7; possible D gene TRBD2, 5 bases. V was trimmed by 5 bases and J by 9 bases, leaving 14 bases between them. Germline V gene sequence: CDR1 DFQATT, CDR2 SNEGSKA (reference sequence). The CDR3 has 11 amino acids. The CDR3 coding sequence is TGCAGTGCTCGGACTCCGACTGCGCAGTACTTC. This gives the protein CSARTPTAQYF.

The CDR3 DNA sequence: TGCGCCAGCAGTGACGATAAGCGGCAAGTTTACAATGAGCAGTTCTTC. Protein product: CASSDDKRQVYNEQFF. The chain combines TRBV10-1 with TRBJ2-1; a weak D match, TRBD2 (5 bases). With 3 bases removed from V and 4 bases from J, the gap between germline ends came to 16 bases. CDR1 and CDR2 (germline): WNHNN, SYGVQD (reference sequence). CDR3 length: 16 residues.